Below are 15 T cell receptor beta chains sequenced from a single sample in a study of T cell responses to AZD1222 COVID-19 vaccine. Assay: immunoSEQ multiplex PCR; the TCRdb copy retains only in-frame clones and omits some. The profile shows some 170,000 clones, roughly nine tenths of them singletons. Source: peripheral blood, taken on day 0 of AZD1222 vaccination. The receptors derive from an adult in good health.

CDR3 coding DNA: TGCGCCAGCAAGAAGGAAGTCGGAGAGACCCAGTACTTC. Encoded protein: CASKKEVGETQYF. This rearrangement joins TRBV10-2 to TRBJ2-5, with D unresolved. The CDR3 runs 13 residues. In germline, CDR1 is WSHSY, CDR2 SAAADI. V gave up 7 bases and J gave up 4 bases, with 13 bases separating them.

The chain employs TRBV5-1 and TRBJ1-4; D remains ambiguous. Trimming shortened V by 8 bases and J by 6 bases, and 11 bases separated the two germline ends. Germline V gene sequence: CDR1 SGHRS, CDR2 YFSETQ. CDR3 size: 12 residues. The CDR3 region is CASSQTDEKLFF. The CDR3 DNA reads TGCGCCAGTTCACAAACGGATGAAAAACTGTTTTTT.

V gene TRBV6-2 or TRBV6-3 combines with J gene TRBJ1-5; 9 nucleotides line up with TRBD1. Germline lookup yields CDR1 MNHEY and CDR2 SVGEGT. CDR3 length: 17 amino acids. J gave up 0 bases and V 5 bases, and 8 bases lay outside the gene matches. The DNA for the CDR3 is TGTGCCAGCAGTCTTCGGACAGGGGTGTATAGCAATCAGCCCCAGCATTTT. It specifies CASSLRTGVYSNQPQHF.

This clone was observed a few times. The rearrangement uses TRBV29-1 and TRBJ1-5, with TRBD1 matching over 8 bases. This CDR3 comprises 14 residues. Trimming took 4 bases from V and 4 from J; bases not matched to a gene: 6. Germline V lookup: CDR1 SQVTM, CDR2 ANQGSEA. This CDR3 reads CSVVDRGVNQPQHF. The CDR3 region has the DNA TGCAGCGTTGTTGACAGGGGAGTGAATCAGCCCCAGCATTTT.

This rearrangement joins TRBV7-2 to TRBJ2-3, with 10 bases lining up with TRBD2. CDR1 and CDR2 (germline): SGHTA, FQGNSA. The J segment lost 6 bases and the V segment lost 0 bases, leaving 9 bases of the junction unmatched. The CDR3 loop spans 17 amino acids. Here the CDR3 reads CASSLAWSGRAMDTQYF. CDR3 nucleotide sequence: TGTGCCAGCAGCTTAGCGTGGAGCGGGAGGGCCATGGATACGCAGTATTTT.

The rearrangement joins TRBV29-1 to TRBJ1-1; no clear D. The CDR3 is made up of 11 amino acids. Germline CDR1 and CDR2: SQVTM and ANQGSEA. Trimming removed 8 bases at V and 1 base at J, with 8 bases between. CDR3 DNA sequence: TGCAGCCTTTCAGAGAACACTGAAGCTTTCTTT. Its translation is CSLSENTEAFF.

In regard to this clone: The sample holds other DNA sequences that translate to the same CDR3. The chain carries TRBV7-9 and TRBJ2-7; D is unclear. Trimming took 1 base from V and 4 from J, leaving 2 bases between them. Germline V CDR1 and CDR2: SEHNR, FQNEAQ (reference sequence). The CDR3 is made up of 11 amino acids. The CDR3 is CASSLEYEQYF. Written as DNA, the CDR3 is TGTGCCAGCAGCTTAGAATACGAGCAGTACTTC.

The chain couples TRBV6-5 to TRBJ2-2; D not resolved. The length of the CDR3 is 14 residues. Trimming removed 4 bases from V and 4 bases from J, with 10 bases in between. Looked up from germline, CDR1 is MNHEY and CDR2 is SVGAGI. CDR3: CASSSRESTGELFF. The CDR3, as DNA: TGTGCCAGCAGTTCCCGTGAGAGCACCGGGGAGCTGTTTTTT.

V is TRBV5-4 and J is TRBJ2-7, with D possibly matching TRBD2 (6 bases). Trimming stripped 4 bases from V and 2 bases from J, with 16 bases between. Germline lookup yields CDR1 SGHNT and CDR2 YYREEE (reference sequence). This CDR3 is 15 amino acids long. The CDR3 region has the DNA TGTGCCAGCAGCCTCAGTAGCGGAGTCGCCTACGAGCAGTACTTC. It translates to CASSLSSGVAYEQYF.

V usage is TRBV4-1 and J usage is TRBJ1-5; TRBD1 agrees at 7 bases. The CDR3 runs to 15 residues. CDR1 MGHRA and CDR2 YSYEKL come from the germline V gene. The ends lost 3 bases at V and 6 bases at J; junction bases unmatched: 8. CDR3 protein: CASSHADREVQPQHF. For the CDR3, the DNA is TGCGCCAGCAGCCACGCTGACAGGGAGGTTCAGCCCCAGCATTTT.

The chain employs TRBV19 and TRBJ2-5, with 9 bases identical to TRBD2. After removal of 5 bases from V and 5 bases from J, the junction contained 12 bases not matched to a gene. This CDR3 spans 16 amino acids. CDR1 is LNHDA and CDR2 is SQIVND in the germline V gene (reference sequence). The CDR3 protein is CASSSGSSGKGETQYF. CDR3 DNA: TGTGCCAGTAGTTCGGGTTCTAGCGGGAAAGGGGAGACCCAGTACTTC.

The chain links TRBV3-1 (or the pseudogene TRBV3-2) to TRBJ2-3, with D tentatively TRBD2 (6 bases). V shed 1 base and J shed 2 bases, with 13 bases lying between them. Per germline, CDR1 LGHDT and CDR2 YNNKEL (reference sequence). This CDR3 contains 16 residues. For the CDR3, the DNA is TGTGCCAGCAGCCAAGTCCTCACTAGCCCCACAGATACGCAGTATTTT. It translates to CASSQVLTSPTDTQYF.

The CDR3 sequence: CASSPAAGGTDTQYF. The CDR3 bases are TGTGCCAGCAGCCCGGCGGCGGGAGGGACAGATACGCAGTATTTT. The V and J genes are TRBV7-3 and TRBJ2-3, with 9 bases that match TRBD2. Germline CDR1 is SGHTA and CDR2 is FQGTGA. This CDR3 region has 15 residues. V lost 5 bases and J lost 3; bases outside the gene matches: 6.

The chain joins TRBV5-6 to TRBJ1-5; D might be TRBD1 (5 bases). The CDR3 has 16 amino acids. Germline CDR1 is SGHDT and CDR2 is YYEEEE. V gave up 4 bases and J gave up 7 bases, with 21 bases separating them. Written as DNA, the CDR3 is TGTGCCAGCAGCGCGGGTCGGTCAGGGTCGAAGCAGCCCCAGCATTTT. Protein product: CASSAGRSGSKQPQHF. The whole variable domain, remainder taken from reference TRBV5-6 and TRBJ1-5, is DAGVTQSPTHLIKTRGQQVTLRCSPKSGHDTVSWYQQALGQGPQFIFQYYEEEERQRGNFPDRFSGHQFPNYSSELNVNALLLGDSALYLCASSAGRSGSKQPQHFGDGTRLSIL.

The CDR3 here is CASSLGRDRGPNYGYTF. In DNA form, the CDR3 reads TGTGCCAGCAGCTTGGGACGGGACAGGGGACCAAACTATGGCTACACCTTC. The chain is built from TRBV5-4 and TRBJ1-2; TRBD1 matches 10 bases. Germline V gene lookup returns CDR1 SGHNT and CDR2 YYREEE (reference sequence). V dropped 0 bases and J dropped 2; count of bases not matched to a gene: 7. CDR3 size: 17 residues.